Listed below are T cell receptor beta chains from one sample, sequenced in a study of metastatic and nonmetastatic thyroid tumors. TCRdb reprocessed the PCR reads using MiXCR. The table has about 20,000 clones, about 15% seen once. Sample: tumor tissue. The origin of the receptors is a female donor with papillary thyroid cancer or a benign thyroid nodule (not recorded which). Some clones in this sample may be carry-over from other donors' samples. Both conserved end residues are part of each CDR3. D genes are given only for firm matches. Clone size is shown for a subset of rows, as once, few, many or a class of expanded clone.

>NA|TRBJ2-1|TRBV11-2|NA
CASSLGLAWGHYEQSF
TGTGCCAGCAGCTTAGGTCTAGCGTGGGGGCATTATGAGCAGTCCTTC
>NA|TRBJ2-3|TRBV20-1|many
CSAPGARDTDTQYF
TGCAGTGCCCCTGGTGCCCGGGACACAGATACGCAGTATTTT
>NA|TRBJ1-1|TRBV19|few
CASSITGIMNTEAFF
TGTGCCAGTAGTATTACAGGGATAATGAACACTGAAGCTTTCTTT
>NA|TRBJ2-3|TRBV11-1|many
CASSLRGRTDTQYF
TGTGCCAGCAGCTTACGTGGCCGCACAGATACGCAGTATTTT
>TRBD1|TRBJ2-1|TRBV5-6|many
CASSSQGQGNNEQFF
TGTGCCAGCAGCTCCCAGGGACAGGGTAACAATGAGCAGTTCTTC
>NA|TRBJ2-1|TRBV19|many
CASSIRVGGGPYNEQFF
TGTGCCAGTAGTATAAGGGTGGGCGGGGGCCCGTACAATGAGCAGTTCTTC
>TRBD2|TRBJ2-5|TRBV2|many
CAGGLAVSGETQYF
TGTGCCGGGGGACTAGCGGTCAGCGGAGAGACCCAGTACTTC
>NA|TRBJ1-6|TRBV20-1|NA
CGARDPRQNSPLHF
TGCGGTGCTAGAGACCCTAGACAAAATTCACCCCTCCACTTT
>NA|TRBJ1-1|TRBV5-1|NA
CASSLGIGEPAFF
TGCGCCAGCAGCTTGGGAATTGGGGAACCAGCTTTCTTT
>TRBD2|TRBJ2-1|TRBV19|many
CASSEAGGVYNEQFF
TGTGCCAGTAGTGAGGCGGGGGGGGTATACAATGAGCAGTTCTTC
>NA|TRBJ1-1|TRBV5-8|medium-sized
CASSMRGLGTEAFF
TGTGCCAGCAGCATGAGGGGGTTGGGCACTGAAGCTTTCTTT
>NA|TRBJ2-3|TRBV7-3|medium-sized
CASSLTVGATDTQYF
TGTGCCAGCAGCTTAACCGTGGGAGCAACAGATACGCAGTATTTT